Listed below are T cell receptor beta chains from one sample, sequenced in a study of blood T cell repertoires in COVID-19. Generated by immunoSEQ multiplex PCR, the TCRdb table keeps only in-frame clones and is missing some. The repertoire consists of 130,000 or so clones, with about four fifths occurring once and the leading ten covering approximately 6.3%. Sequenced sample: peripheral blood. The receptors were gathered from a man older than 75 with active or convalescent COVID-19. CDR3s include the opening cysteine and the closing phenylalanine or tryptophan. The D gene is left open where the match is weak. Only part of the rows carry a size: once, few, many, or a class if the clone is expanded.

TRBJ2-1	.	once	TRBV5-1	TGCGCCAGCAGCTTGGTGGCAGGGCGTTACAATGAGCAGTTCTTC	CASSLVAGRYNEQFF
TRBJ2-1	.	few	TRBV10-2	TGCGCCAGCAGTGACCGGGGAGTTGGTGAGCAGTTCTTC	CASSDRGVGEQFF
TRBJ1-1	.	.	TRBV12-3/TRBV12-4	TGTGCCAGCAATCTAGAGGCGAACACTGAAGCTTTCTTT	CASNLEANTEAFF
TRBJ2-3	TRBD2	.	TRBV5-4	TGTGCCAGCAGCTTGGAGGGACTAGGCACAGATACGCAGTATTTT	CASSLEGLGTDTQYF
TRBJ2-7	TRBD1	.	TRBV7-6	TGTGCCAGCAGCTTAGGAAGCGGGACAGGGGGGAACACGGGTTACGAGCAGTACTTC	CASSLGSGTGGNTGYEQYF
TRBJ1-3	TRBD1	.	TRBV30	TGTGCCTGGAGCCCGACAGGGGCCGAGGACACCATATATTTT	CAWSPTGAEDTIYF
TRBJ2-1	TRBD2	.	TRBV19	TGTGCCAGTAGTAGCTCTAGCGGGGGGGTAGTGGGTGAGCAGTTCTTC	CASSSSSGGVVGEQFF
TRBJ2-3	.	.	TRBV30	TGTGCCTGGAGTGTACGGGGAGGCGGACACACAGATACGCAGTATTTT	CAWSVRGGGHTDTQYF
TRBJ2-7	.	.	TRBV28	TGTGCCAGCAGTTTGGGGAACAGGGCAGGGGAGCAGTACTTC	CASSLGNRAGEQYF
TRBJ2-1	TRBD2	.	TRBV6-2/TRBV6-3	TGTGCCAGCAGTTACCTTCTAGCGGGGTACAATGAGCAGTTCTTC	CASSYLLAGYNEQFF
TRBJ2-1	TRBD2	once	TRBV7-9	TGTGCCAGCAGACTAGCGGGGAGCTCCTACAATGAGCAGTTCTTC	CASRLAGSSYNEQFF
TRBJ1-4	.	.	TRBV18	TGTGCCAGCTCACCAGGGAGTCCTAATGAAAAACTGTTTTTT	CASSPGSPNEKLFF
TRBJ1-5	.	.	TRBV6-6	TGTGCCAGCAGAAAATACAGGGACCCCAATCAGCCCCAGCATTTT	CASRKYRDPNQPQHF
TRBJ2-1	TRBD1	few	TRBV5-1	TGCGCCAGCAGCGGACAGGGCCTTCTCCCCCATGAGCAGTTCTTC	CASSGQGLLPHEQFF
TRBJ1-6	.	.	TRBV12-5	TGTGCTAGTGGTTTGGGGGGGGATTCACCCCTCCACTTT	CASGLGGDSPLHF
TRBJ2-3	.	.	TRBV7-2	TGTGCCAGCAGCTCCCGGGCGGGCAGAATCTCTATCACAGATACGCAGTATTTT	CASSSRAGRISITDTQYF
TRBJ2-3	TRBD2	.	TRBV7-9	TGTGCCAGCAGCTCAGGGACTAGCGGGGGGGCACGTACGCAGTATTTT	CASSSGTSGGARTQYF
TRBJ2-1	TRBD1	once	TRBV5-1	TGCGCCAGCAGCGTTCAGGGGGCAGGTGAGCAGTTCTTC	CASSVQGAGEQFF
TRBJ1-1	.	.	TRBV7-9	TGTGCCAGCAGCTTAACCGGGGGTCCTATTGAAGCTTTCTTT	CASSLTGGPIEAFF
TRBJ2-3	.	.	TRBV29-1	TGCAGCGTTGCCCGAGCGGATCCCACAGATACGCAGTATTTT	CSVARADPTDTQYF
TRBJ1-1	TRBD1	few	TRBV6-5	TGTGCCAGCATTCTTCGGACAGGGGCCACTGAAGCTTTCTTT	CASILRTGATEAFF
TRBJ2-7	TRBD1	once	TRBV18	TGTGCCAGCTCTCAAACCCGGGACAGAATCTACGAGCAGTACTTC	CASSQTRDRIYEQYF
TRBJ1-2	.	.	TRBV7-2	TGTGCCAGCAGCGGCCAACAGGGAAGTCTTAACTATGGCTACACCTTC	CASSGQQGSLNYGYTF
TRBJ1-5	.	.	TRBV2	TGTGCCAGCAGTGTTGGAGTCAATCAGCCCCAGCATTTT	CASSVGVNQPQHF
TRBJ1-2	TRBD1	.	TRBV7-9	TGTGCCAGCAGCTTAGCCAGACAGGGGGCGTACTATGGCTACACCTTC	CASSLARQGAYYGYTF
TRBJ1-3	TRBD1	few	TRBV6-5	TGTGCCAGCAGTTACGGGACAGTCTCTGGAAACACCATATATTTT	CASSYGTVSGNTIYF
TRBJ1-6	.	.	TRBV18	TGTGCCAGCTCACCATCAACTGTCGATTCACCCCTCCACTTT	CASSPSTVDSPLHF
TRBJ1-5	.	once	TRBV3-1/TRBV3-2	TGTGCCAGCAGCCTGCAGGGTTCTAGCAATCAGCCCCAGCATTTT	CASSLQGSSNQPQHF
TRBJ1-5	TRBD1	.	TRBV19	TGTGCCAGTAGCCAGACAGGGTTTGGGCAGCCCCAGCATTTT	CASSQTGFGQPQHF
TRBJ2-3	TRBD1	.	TRBV28	TGTGCCAGCAATAGACAGGGCTTGGAGATAACGCAGTATTTT	CASNRQGLEITQYF
TRBJ1-2	TRBD1	.	TRBV19	TGTGCCAGTAGTCAGAGACAGGGTTATGGCTACACCTTC	CASSQRQGYGYTF
TRBJ2-7	TRBD1	few	TRBV7-9	TGTGCCAGCACCCTTTGGGGGACAGGGAGTTCCTACGAGCAGTACTTC	CASTLWGTGSSYEQYF
TRBJ2-5	.	.	TRBV6-2/TRBV6-3	TGTGCCAGCAGTTCTGGACTGCAAGAGACCCAGTACTTC	CASSSGLQETQYF
TRBJ2-1	TRBD2	.	TRBV7-9	TGTGCCAGCAGCCTAAGCGGGGGGGCCAGCAATGAGCAGTTCTTC	CASSLSGGASNEQFF
TRBJ1-1	TRBD1	.	TRBV7-9	TGTGCCAGCAGCTTAGACGGGACAGGGGGCTTGCGAGCTTTCTTT	CASSLDGTGGLRAFF
TRBJ1-1	.	.	TRBV7-9	TGTGCCAGCAGCTTAAGGGGTGAAAACACTGAAGCTTTCTTT	CASSLRGENTEAFF
TRBJ1-4	.	.	TRBV29-1	TGCAGCGTTGGACTTGGCCTTAATGAAAAACTGTTTTTT	CSVGLGLNEKLFF
TRBJ1-2	.	.	TRBV5-6	TGTGCCAGCAGCTTGGACAGGGTAGCAGGCTACACCTTC	CASSLDRVAGYTF
TRBJ1-2	TRBD1	once	TRBV6-1	TGTGCCAGCAGTGTCAGGGGGGACTATGGCTACACCTTC	CASSVRGDYGYTF
TRBJ2-1	.	many	TRBV4-1	TGCGCCAGCAGCCAAGATGGCCGGGGCTACAATGAGCAGTTCTTC	CASSQDGRGYNEQFF
TRBJ2-7	TRBD2	.	TRBV19	TGTGCCAGTACCCCCGGGGGGGCCGGCTCCTACGAGCAGTACTTC	CASTPGGAGSYEQYF